The 13 T cell receptor beta chains reported below all come from one sample, sequenced in a study of blood T cells in healthy people across ages. Alongside a J-beta primer mix, a sample-barcoded 5' primer served in a second PCR lasting roughly 7 to 11 cycles. TCRdb independently ran MiXCR on the 5' RACE reads; one entry per CDR3 protein. The sample lists about 1,800,000 distinct CDR3 sequences; about 28% were seen once. The sequencing input was blood. Every receptor here comes from a woman aged 25 to 39 in good health.

A few counts support this clonotype. The chain joins TRBV14 to TRBJ2-3; TRBD1 matches 7 bases. Per the germline V gene, CDR1 is SGHDN and CDR2 is FVKESK. The V segment lost 1 base and the J segment 4 bases; nucleotides outside the gene matches: 8. CDR3 length equals 16 residues. The CDR3 region is CASSQGGRGYSDTQYF. The CDR3 DNA reads as TGTGCCAGCAGCCAAGGCGGCAGGGGGTATTCAGATACGCAGTATTTT.

This clonotype was observed at least ten times. The CDR3 nucleotides read TGTGCCAGCAGTGAACGTAGGGCGGGGGATGAGCAGTTCTTC. This codes for CASSERRAGDEQFF. The gene calls are TRBV2 and TRBJ2-1, with 7 bases aligning to TRBD2. Trimming at V came to 2 bases and at J to 8 bases, leaving 6 bases not matched to a gene. Germline V gene data show CDR1 as SNHLY and CDR2 as FYNNEI. The CDR3 has 14 residues.

This clonotype was detected ten times or more. The genes are TRBV29-1 and TRBJ2-4, with 8 bases that match TRBD1. In germline, CDR1 is SQVTM, CDR2 ANQGSEA. The CDR3 loop spans 15 amino acids. V shed 6 bases and J 0 bases; nucleotides not matched to a gene: 7. DNA of the CDR3: TGCAGCGTAAAACAGGGGGAAGGAGCCAAAAACATTCAGTACTTC. Protein sequence: CSVKQGEGAKNIQYF. Looking up the rest from reference TRBV29-1 and TRBJ2-4 gives the full variable domain: SAVISQKPSRDICQRGTSLTIQCQVDSQVTMMFWYRQQPGQSLTLIATANQGSEATYESGFVIDKFPISRPNLTFSTLTVSNMSPEDSSIYLCSVKQGEGAKNIQYFGAGTRLSVL.

This clonotype has a count of ten or more. The rearrangement links TRBV28 to TRBJ2-1; the D gene is possibly TRBD2 (5 bases). The CDR3 runs to 15 residues. V was pared by 2 bases and J by 2 bases, with 10 bases between. Per germline, CDR1 MDHEN and CDR2 SYDVKM. In DNA form, the CDR3 reads TGTGCCAGCAGTTTAATTACGGGAACCTACAATGAGCAGTTCTTC. Encoded protein: CASSLITGTYNEQFF.

This chain connects TRBV18 to TRBJ1-1; TRBD1 aligns across 8 bases. After removal of 4 bases from V and 5 bases from J, the junction contained 3 bases not matched to a gene. CDR1 is KGHSH, CDR2 LQKENI, per germline. The CDR3 consists of 13 residues. Here the CDR3 reads CASSRQGRTEAFF. The CDR3 nucleotides read TGTGCCAGCTCACGACAGGGGAGGACTGAAGCTTTCTTT.

This clonotype was detected ten times or more. The rearrangement joins TRBV12-3 or TRBV12-4 to TRBJ2-3, with D perhaps TRBD2 (6 bases). CDR3 length: 12 amino acids. V was trimmed by 9 bases and J by 11 bases, leaving 18 bases between them. The CDR3 reads CARRSVGGMQYF. The DNA for the CDR3 is TGTGCCAGACGTTCTGTAGGCGGGATGCAGTATTTT.

The rearrangement joins TRBV7-9 to TRBJ1-2, with a weak D call TRBD1 (6 bases). V dropped 6 bases and J dropped 4 bases, with 15 bases sitting between them. Germline V gene lookup returns CDR1 SEHNR and CDR2 FQNEAQ (reference sequence). This CDR3 is built from 14 residues. CDR3 loop: CASSKGQFIYGYTF. The CDR3 DNA sequence: TGTGCCAGCAGTAAAGGACAGTTCATCTATGGCTACACCTTC. The entire variable domain, with the rest obtained from reference TRBV7-9 and TRBJ1-2, is as follows: DTGVSQNPRHKITKRGQNVTFRCDPISEHNRLYWYRQTLGQGPEFLTYFQNEAQLEKSRLLSDRFSAERPKGSFSTLEIQRTEQGDSAMYLCASSKGQFIYGYTFGSGTRLTVV.

Many counts were recorded for this clonotype. The chain links TRBV10-3 to TRBJ2-5, with D hard to call. The CDR3 is 12 residues long. V gave up 11 bases and J gave up 5 bases, with 15 bases separating them. Germline V gene lookup returns CDR1 ENHRY and CDR2 SYGVKD. CDR3 region: CASGKGGETQYF. In nucleotides, the CDR3 is TGTGCCTCCGGCAAGGGTGGGGAGACCCAGTACTTC.

A few counts support this clonotype. The J gene is TRBJ2-3, the V gene TRBV5-1; no reliable D call. This CDR3 has 11 residues. The V end lost 4 bases, the J end lost 7 bases, and 7 bases lay between the germline ends. The germline gives CDR1 SGHRS, CDR2 YFSETQ. CDR3 bases: TGCGCCAGCAGCGAAGGGAATACGCAGTATTTT. This sequence encodes CASSEGNTQYF. Full variable domain (outside the CDR3, taken from reference TRBV5-1 and TRBJ2-3): KAGVTQTPRYLIKTRGQQVTLSCSPISGHRSVSWYQQTPGQGLQFLFEYFSETQRNKGNFPGRFSGRQFSNSRSEMNVSTLELGDSALYLCASSEGNTQYFGPGTRLTVL.

The chain recombines TRBV27 with TRBJ2-3, with D maybe TRBD2 (6 bases). The CDR3 runs to 14 residues. V lost 9 bases and J lost 0, with 13 bases in between. Looked up from germline, CDR1 is MNHEY and CDR2 is SMNVEV (reference sequence). This CDR3 reads CASPFGTSTDTQYF. The CDR3 DNA reads TGTGCCAGTCCCTTTGGGACTAGCACAGATACGCAGTATTTT.

J is TRBJ2-1 and V is TRBV5-5, with 11 bases matching TRBD2. Germline V lookup: CDR1 SGHKS, CDR2 YYEKEE (reference sequence). The CDR3 has 18 amino acids. V gave up 0 bases and J gave up 1 base; unmatched junction bases: 6. CDR3 sequence reads: CASSLAASGRTSYNEQFF. As DNA, the CDR3 is TGTGCCAGCAGCTTGGCCGCTAGCGGGAGGACGTCCTACAATGAGCAGTTCTTC.

This clonotype was detected a few times. V usage is TRBV11-2 and J usage is TRBJ1-1; D unresolved. Germline CDR1 is SGHAT and CDR2 is FQNNGV. CDR3 length: 15 amino acids. The V gene lost 6 bases and the J gene lost 0 bases, with 14 bases spanning the gap. Here the CDR3 reads CASRPVGGMNTEAFF. CDR3 DNA sequence: TGTGCCAGCAGACCGGTGGGAGGTATGAACACTGAAGCTTTCTTT.

The J gene is TRBJ1-2, the V gene TRBV6-2 or TRBV6-3; D perhaps matches TRBD1 (6 bases). The V end lost 4 bases, the J end lost 8 bases, and 20 bases lay between the germline ends. The CDR3 extends over 15 amino acids. Germline V CDR1 and CDR2: MNHEY, SVGEGT. Here the CDR3 DNA reads TGTGCCAGCAGTTTACCTGATATGGACAGTGGCGGCTACACCTTC. Translation: CASSLPDMDSGGYTF.